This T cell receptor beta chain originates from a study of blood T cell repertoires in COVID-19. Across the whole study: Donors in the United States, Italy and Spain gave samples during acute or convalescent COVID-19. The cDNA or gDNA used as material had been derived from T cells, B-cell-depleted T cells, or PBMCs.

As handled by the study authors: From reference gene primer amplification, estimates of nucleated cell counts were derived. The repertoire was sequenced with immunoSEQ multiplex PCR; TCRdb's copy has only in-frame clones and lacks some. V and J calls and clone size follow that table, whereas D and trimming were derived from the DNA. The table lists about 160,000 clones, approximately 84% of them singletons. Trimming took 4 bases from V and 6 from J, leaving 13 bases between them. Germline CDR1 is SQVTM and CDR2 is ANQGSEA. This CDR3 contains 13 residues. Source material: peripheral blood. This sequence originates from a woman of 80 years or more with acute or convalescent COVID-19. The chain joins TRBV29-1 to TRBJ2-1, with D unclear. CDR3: CSVGAALGNEQFF. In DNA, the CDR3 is TGCAGCGTTGGGGCAGCTTTAGGCAATGAGCAGTTCTTC.